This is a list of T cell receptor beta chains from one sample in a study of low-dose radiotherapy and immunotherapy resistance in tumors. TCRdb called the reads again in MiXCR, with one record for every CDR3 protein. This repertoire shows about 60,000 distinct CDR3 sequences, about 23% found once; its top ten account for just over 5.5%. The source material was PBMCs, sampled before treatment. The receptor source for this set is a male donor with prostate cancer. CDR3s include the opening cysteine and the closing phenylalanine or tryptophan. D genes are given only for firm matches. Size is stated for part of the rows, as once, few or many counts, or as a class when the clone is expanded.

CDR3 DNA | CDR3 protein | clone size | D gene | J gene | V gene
TGTGCCAGCAGCGCCGTGACTAGGCCCTACAATGAGCAGTTCTTC | CASSAVTRPYNEQFF | many | - | TRBJ2-1 | TRBV2
TGTGCCAGCAGCGTATTCGACAGATTGGGCACCGGGGAGCTGTTTTTT | CASSVFDRLGTGELFF | few | - | TRBJ2-2 | TRBV9
TGCAGTGCTCCCCGGGGGCAGGGAAATTCACCCCTCCACTTT | CSAPRGQGNSPLHF | - | - | TRBJ1-6 | TRBV20-1
TGTGCCATCAGTGCCGACAATGAGCAGTTCTTC | CAISADNEQFF | - | - | TRBJ2-1 | TRBV10-3
TGTGCCAGCAGCCCCCGGACTAGCGGGGACGAGCAGTACTTC | CASSPRTSGDEQYF | - | TRBD2 | TRBJ2-7 | TRBV2
TGTGCCAGCAGCTTAGAAACAGGGACCTACAATGAGCAGTTCTTC | CASSLETGTYNEQFF | many | - | TRBJ2-1 | TRBV13
TGTGCCAGCAGTATGGCGACCCATGGCTACACCTTC | CASSMATHGYTF | many | - | TRBJ1-2 | TRBV6-2/TRBV6-3
TGTGCCAGCAGTTATGGGCCCGTTGAAAAACTGTTTTTT | CASSYGPVEKLFF | many | - | TRBJ1-4 | TRBV12-3/TRBV12-4
TGTGCCAGCAGTTACGGACAGGGAGGTTCACCCCTCCACTTT | CASSYGQGGSPLHF | many | TRBD1 | TRBJ1-6 | TRBV7-9
TGTGCCAGCAGTCAGTCCCCCACCCAGCCCCAGCATTTT | CASSQSPTQPQHF | medium-sized | - | TRBJ1-5 | TRBV2
TGTGCCAGCAGCTTGCTTCTAGCGGGGGTAAAAAGCTCCTACGAGCAGTACTTC | CASSLLLAGVKSSYEQYF | many | TRBD2 | TRBJ2-7 | TRBV7-2
TGCGCCAGCAGCCAAGGTAGCGGACACGAGACCCAGTACTTC | CASSQGSGHETQYF | many | - | TRBJ2-5 | TRBV4-1
TGTGCCAGCAGTTCGGGACTGAGGAACACTGAAGCTTTCTTT | CASSSGLRNTEAFF | - | - | TRBJ1-1 | TRBV27
TGTGCCAGCAGTCCTACGAGTGCGGGGGTGACTAGCACAGATACGCAGTATTTT | CASSPTSAGVTSTDTQYF | - | TRBD2 | TRBJ2-3 | TRBV7-8
TGTGCCAGCAGCTCCGGAAGATACGAGCAGTACTTC | CASSSGRYEQYF | many | - | TRBJ2-7 | TRBV27
TGTGCCATCGTCGAGGACGACGGCAATCAGCCCCAGCATTTT | CAIVEDDGNQPQHF | many | - | TRBJ1-5 | TRBV10-3